This TCR beta chain came from a study of shared clonotypes between healthy human individuals. Authors' data handling: As immunoSEQ supplied junction-only sequences (without quality scores), filtering differed. Generated by immunoSEQ multiplex PCR, the TCRdb table keeps only in-frame clones and is missing some. The V and J calls and clone size come from that table; D and trimming were worked out from the DNA. Here the sample spans about 1.1 million clones, 70% to 80% being singletons. Memory CD4+ cells were the fraction left after CD45RA+ naive selection. The germline gives CDR1 MNHNY, CDR2 SVGAGI (reference sequence). This CDR3 has 14 amino acids. Trimming at V came to 4 bases and at J to 14 bases, leaving 10 bases not matched to a gene.

Input material: memory CD4+ T cells from PBMCs. Stated subset: CD45RA-negative fraction. The TCR comes from a man younger than 30 in good health. Some clones in this sample may be carry-over from other donors' samples. The chain combines TRBV6-6 with TRBJ2-5; TRBD2 matches at 13 bases. The CDR3 coding sequence is TGTGCCAGCAGTTCACTAGCGGGAGGGAGACCCATCTACTTC. Encoded protein: CASSSLAGGRPIYF.